One and the same sample provided the 6 T cell receptor beta chains below, sequenced in a study of graft-versus-host responses after intestinal transplantation. Tissue processing of the graft released intraepithelial and lamina propria lymphocytes from it. Repertoires were generated with immunoSEQ multiplex PCR, while TCRdb's copy carries only in-frame clones and drops some. The table shows about 3,700 clones, with around 77% occurring only once. The sample in question was ileum tissue, obtained 1,000 to 1,300 days after intestinal transplantation. The receptors shown here come from a human patient who received an intestinal transplant, so some T cells may come from the graft donor.

The chain uses TRBV7-9 and TRBJ1-5, with 7 bases that match TRBD1. V trimming: 3 bases; J trimming: 4 bases; junction bases outside the gene matches: 3. The CDR3 has 14 residues. The germline CDR1 and CDR2 sequences are SEHNR and FQNEAQ (reference sequence). CDR3 DNA sequence: TGTGCCAGCAGCTTTGGGACAGAGAATCAGCCCCAGCATTTT. Its translation: CASSFGTENQPQHF.

This clone ranks as large. J is TRBJ2-2 and V is TRBV28, with 9 bases lining up with TRBD1. The CDR3 has 15 residues. CDR1 is MDHEN and CDR2 is SYDVKM in the germline V gene. With 6 bases clipped from V and 6 bases from J, the junction kept 8 bases outside the gene matches. CDR3 region: CASSTTGGESGELFF. The DNA for the CDR3 is TGTGCCAGCAGCACTACAGGGGGCGAGTCCGGGGAGCTGTTTTTT.

This clone was found once. The chain uses TRBV4-1 and TRBJ2-2; either TRBD1 or TRBD2 may fit D (5 bases each). V lost 1 base and J lost 2, with 8 bases in between. CDR3 length equals 15 residues. Per the germline V gene, CDR1 is MGHRA and CDR2 is YSYEKL. The CDR3 reads CASSQVRGNTGELFF. The CDR3 DNA is TGCGCCAGCAGCCAAGTCCGGGGCAACACCGGGGAGCTGTTTTTT.

This clone was counted a single time. V and J are TRBV4-1 and TRBJ2-4; 10 bases map to TRBD1. The V gene end was trimmed by 3 bases and the J gene end by 3 bases; junction bases not matched to a gene: 2. The CDR3 runs 15 residues. Germline CDR1 reads MGHRA; CDR2 reads YSYEKL. CDR3 loop: CASSQGQGSKNIQYF. In nucleotides, the CDR3 is TGCGCCAGCAGCCAGGGACAGGGGAGCAAAAACATTCAGTACTTC.

The J gene is TRBJ1-1, the V gene TRBV9; a weak D match, TRBD1 (6 bases). The CDR3 covers 14 residues. Trimming cost V 1 base and J 3 bases, with 10 bases left between them. The germline gives CDR1 SGDLS, CDR2 YYNGEE. CDR3 nucleotides: TGTGCCAGCAGCGTACGGGACATCGACACTGAAGCTTTCTTT. The encoded protein is CASSVRDIDTEAFF. The full variable domain, completed using reference TRBV9 and TRBJ1-1, is DSGVTQTPKHLITATGQRVTLRCSPRSGDLSVYWYQQSLDQGLQFLIQYYNGEERAKGNILERFSAQQFPDLHSELNLSSLELGDSALYFCASSVRDIDTEAFFGQGTRLTVV.

Notes on this clone: At one of its ends the junction is not consistent with the germline gene, which may arise from a read error. V gene TRBV19 combines with J gene TRBJ2-3; D is unresolved. CDR3 length: 19 amino acids. Germline CDR1 LNHDA, CDR2 SQIVND (reference sequence). The CDR3: CASSIVGVDVTSQTVTQYF. The CDR3 DNA reads TGTGCCAGTAGTATAGTAGGCGTCGACGTGACCTCACAAACAGTTACGCAGTATTTT. Supplemented by reference TRBV19 and TRBJ2-3, the full variable domain reads DGGITQSPKYLFRKEGQNVTLSCEQNLNHDAMYWYRQDPGQGLRLIYYSQIVNDFQKGDIAEGYSVSREKKESFPLTVTSAQKNPTAFYLCASSIVGVDVTSQTVTQYFGPGTRLTVL.